Below are 11 T cell receptor beta chains sequenced from a single sample in a study of blood T cells in healthy people across ages. Through a sample-barcoded 5' primer and a J-beta primer mix, a second PCR was run for about 6 to 11 cycles. TCRdb independently ran MiXCR on the 5' RACE reads; one entry per CDR3 protein. The table has about 580,000 distinct CDR3 sequences, around 48% seen once; the top ten hold roughly 25%. Input material: blood. The receptors originated from a man at least 80 years old in good health.

The rearrangement uses TRBV7-9 and TRBJ1-1; tentative D call: TRBD1 (5 bases). Germline lookup yields CDR1 SEHNR and CDR2 FQNEAQ (reference sequence). With 5 bases removed from V and 4 bases from J, the gap between germline ends came to 14 bases. The CDR3 is 14 residues long. CDR3 in DNA: TGTGCCAGCAGCCTAGATCAGGGTGGCACTGAAGCTTTCTTT. As protein: CASSLDQGGTEAFF.

The chain employs TRBV12-3 or TRBV12-4 and TRBJ1-5, with unresolved D. The V end was cut by 8 bases, the J end by 6 bases, with 14 bases between. The CDR3 is made up of 13 amino acids. The CDR3 DNA reads TGTGCCAGCCGACCAGGTGAAGGTCAGCCCCAGCATTTT. As protein: CASRPGEGQPQHF.

This clonotype was found a few times. Germline is not matched at one junction end, which may reflect a read error. The V and J genes are TRBV7-9 and TRBJ2-1; 13 positions agree with TRBD2. Germline assignment: CDR1 SEHNR and CDR2 FQNEAQ (reference sequence). The length of the CDR3 is 15 residues. In nucleotides, the CDR3 is TGCGCCAGCAGCTCACGGACTAGCGGGAGCAATGAGCAGTTCTTC. It is translated as CASSSRTSGSNEQFF.

In DNA form, the CDR3 reads TGTGCCATCGGGAGATCGGGACCCAACACCGGGGAGCTGTTTTTT. Residues: CAIGRSGPNTGELFF. The rearrangement joins TRBV10-3 to TRBJ2-2, with D tentatively TRBD1 or TRBD2 (5 bases each). Germline V gene lookup returns CDR1 ENHRY and CDR2 SYGVKD. This CDR3 contains 15 residues. Trimming took 8 bases from V and 2 from J, leaving 15 bases between them.

Regarding this clonotype: At one end, the junction sequence differs from germline, possibly due to a read error. This chain links TRBV9 with TRBJ2-3; D is ambiguous. Per germline, CDR1 SGDLS and CDR2 YYNGEE. CDR3 length: 16 residues. CDR3 in amino acids: CASSVAPHTTTDPQYF. The CDR3, as DNA: TGTGCCAGCAGCGTAGCTCCCCACACTACTACAGATCCGCAGTATTTT.

The rearrangement links TRBV21-1 to TRBJ1-1; TRBD1, the table's D call, lacks a check against the DNA. TRBV21-1 is deemed a pseudogene. The CDR3 sequence is 15 residues long. The CDR3 loop is CASSKRDTANTEAFF. CDR3 DNA: TGTGCCAGCAGCAAAAGGGACACAGCGAACACTGAAGCTTTCTTT.

The V call is TRBV7-2, the J call TRBJ1-2, with unresolved D. The CDR3 loop spans 13 amino acids. The V end lost 6 bases, the J end lost 2 bases, and 10 bases lay between the germline ends. CDR1 is SGHTA and CDR2 is FQGNSA in the germline V gene. The CDR3 reads CASRQRVNYGYTF. The CDR3 coding sequence is TGTGCCAGCAGGCAGAGGGTAAACTATGGCTACACCTTC.

This clonotype has just a few counts. CDR3 nucleotide sequence: TGCGCCAGCAGCCAAGGGCTTGAGGTCACCGGGGAGCTGTTTTTT. Amino acids: CASSQGLEVTGELFF. The chain joins TRBV4-3 to TRBJ2-2; D uncertain. The V gene lost 1 base and the J gene lost 4 bases, with 10 bases spanning the gap. CDR3 length: 15 residues. Germline V gene sequence: CDR1 LGHNA, CDR2 YSLEER.

This chain joins TRBV7-2 and TRBJ1-2, with unresolved D. This CDR3 is built from 12 residues. V was pared by 5 bases and J by 3 bases, with 7 bases between. Germline assignment: CDR1 SGHTA and CDR2 FQGNSA. CDR3 nucleotide sequence: TGTGCCAGCAGCGACTACTACTATGGCTACACCTTC. As protein: CASSDYYYGYTF. Supplemented by reference TRBV7-2 and TRBJ1-2, the full variable domain reads GAGVSQSPSNKVTEKGKDVELRCDPISGHTALYWYRQSLGQGLEFLIYFQGNSAPDKSGLPSDRFSAERTGGSVSTLTIQRTQQEDSAVYLCASSDYYYGYTFGSGTRLTVV.

This clonotype was seen only once. The chain has TRBV6-6 and TRBJ2-5; 7 bases line up with TRBD1. The germline gives CDR1 MNHNY, CDR2 SVGAGI (reference sequence). The trim removed 5 bases at V and 1 base at J, leaving 7 bases unmatched. CDR3 length: 15 residues. Here the CDR3 DNA reads TGTGCCAGCAGTCGGAACAGGGGACCCCAAGAGACCCAGTACTTC. Translation: CASSRNRGPQETQYF.

There are many counts of this clonotype. The gene calls are TRBV6-6 and TRBJ2-7; 9 bases are shared with TRBD1. The CDR3 contains 15 residues. J was trimmed by 3 bases and V by 8 bases; bases with no gene match: 11. Germline values: CDR1 MNHNY, CDR2 SVGAGI (reference sequence). In nucleotides, the CDR3 is TGTGCCAGCCAAGCTGGTCGGGACAGGGACTACGAGCAGTACTTC. Protein sequence: CASQAGRDRDYEQYF.